The 25 T cell receptor beta chains given below trace back to one sample, sequenced in a study of metastatic and nonmetastatic thyroid tumors. Thyroid surgery was performed in patients who had received no treatment beforehand. TCRdb ran MiXCR on the PCR reads. The sample carries some 16,000 clones, approximately 12% recorded once. What was sequenced was tumor tissue. Source of these receptors: a female donor with papillary thyroid cancer or a benign thyroid nodule (not recorded which). Some clones in this sample may be carry-over from other donors' samples.

The sample holds many counts of this clone. The chain carries TRBV20-1 and TRBJ2-3, with TRBD2 matching 8 bases. The CDR3 has 18 amino acids. Germline V gives CDR1 DFQATT, CDR2 SNEGSKA (reference sequence). J was trimmed by 2 bases and V by 3 bases; bases with no gene match: 16. The chain's CDR3 is CSASEKHERGLTTDTQYF. DNA for the CDR3: TGCAGTGCTAGCGAGAAACATGAGCGGGGGCTCACCACAGATACGCAGTATTTT.

This clone is labeled as medium-sized. The V and J genes are TRBV19 and TRBJ2-2; a weak D match, TRBD1 (5 bases). Trimming took off 7 bases at V and 5 bases at J, with 11 bases between the two ends. The germline V gene encodes CDR1 LNHDA and CDR2 SQIVND (reference sequence). This CDR3 has 13 amino acids. The CDR3 is CASTLGETGELFF. CDR3 DNA sequence: TGTGCCAGTACCCTAGGGGAAACCGGGGAGCTGTTTTTT.

Ten or more counts support this clone. The rearrangement links TRBV6-1 to TRBJ2-5, with D unresolved. In germline, CDR1 is MNHNS, CDR2 SASEGT. Trimming removed 5 bases from V and 5 bases from J, with 12 bases in between. The CDR3 is 13 amino acids. CDR3 nucleotide sequence: TGTGCCAGCAGTCAGACACGGGCGGAGACCCAGTACTTC. It encodes CASSQTRAETQYF.

This clone was seen ten or more times. The chain carries TRBV4-2 and TRBJ1-4, with a weak D call TRBD1 (5 bases). CDR3 length: 16 amino acids. Germline CDR1 is LGHNA and CDR2 is YNFKEQ. The V and J ends lost 4 bases and 0 bases respectively, with 12 bases between them. CDR3 protein: CASSPISRATNEKLFF. CDR3 nucleotides: TGTGCCAGCAGCCCCATTTCCAGGGCAACTAATGAAAAACTGTTTTTT.

This clone appeared many times. This rearrangement joins TRBV20-1 to TRBJ2-5; TRBD1 or TRBD2 may be the D gene (6 bases each). Germline loops: CDR1 DFQATT, CDR2 SNEGSKA (reference sequence). The CDR3 contains 14 residues. V dropped 8 bases and J dropped 0 bases, with 16 bases sitting between them. The CDR3 is CSPVGGADQETQYF. The CDR3 coding sequence is TGCAGTCCCGTGGGGGGCGCGGACCAAGAGACCCAGTACTTC.

In this sample, this clone turned up many times. The rearrangement uses TRBV4-2 and TRBJ2-2; the match to TRBD2 covers 15 bases. Germline V gene sequence: CDR1 LGHNA, CDR2 YNFKEQ. There are 17 residues in the CDR3. Germline trimming cut 1 base from V and 7 bases from J; bases unmatched to any gene: 4. The CDR3 here is CASSQGTSGGVYGELFF. The CDR3 coding sequence is TGTGCCAGCAGCCAAGGGACTAGCGGGGGGGTATACGGGGAGCTGTTTTTT.

This clone was detected ten times or more. The chain has TRBV7-8 and TRBJ1-4; 7 positions match TRBD1. In germline, CDR1 is SGHVS, CDR2 FQNEAQ. The V and J ends lost 5 bases and 5 bases, in that order; junction bases with no gene match: 11. The CDR3 length is 16 residues. CDR3 sequence reads: CASSPSRGGGNEKLFF. DNA for the CDR3: TGTGCCAGCAGCCCAAGTAGAGGGGGCGGGAATGAAAAACTGTTTTTT.

The table lists this clone with many counts. The chain carries TRBV28 and TRBJ1-6, with D maybe TRBD1 (5 bases). The CDR3 has 16 amino acids. Per the germline V gene, CDR1 is MDHEN and CDR2 is SYDVKM. V gave up 6 bases and J gave up 5 bases, with 17 bases separating them. This CDR3 is CASSLRDSGNNSPLHF. Written as DNA, the CDR3 is TGTGCCAGCAGCCTCCGGGACTCAGGGAATAATTCACCCCTCCACTTT. Variable domain in full (rest from reference TRBV28 and TRBJ1-6): DVKVTQSSRYLVKRTGEKVFLECVQDMDHENMFWYRQDPGLGLRLIYFSYDVKMKEKGDIPEGYSVSREKKERFSLILESASTNQTSMYLCASSLRDSGNNSPLHFGNGTRLTVT.

The sample holds many counts of this clone. The chain recombines TRBV20-1 with TRBJ2-7; TRBD2 matches 10 bases. There are 14 residues in the CDR3. The germline CDR1 and CDR2 sequences are DFQATT and SNEGSKA (reference sequence). Trimming at V came to 2 bases and at J to 5 bases, leaving 6 bases not matched to a gene. CDR3 amino acids: CSARPSGSPHEQYF. The DNA for the CDR3 is TGCAGTGCTAGACCTAGCGGGAGTCCCCACGAGCAGTACTTC.

In this sample, this clone turned up many times. The CDR3, as DNA: TGCGCCAGCAACCTACAGGGAAATGAGCAGTTCTTC. It translates to CASNLQGNEQFF. The V call is TRBV5-1, the J call TRBJ2-1, with a weak D call TRBD1 (6 bases). Deletions cut 6 bases from V and 7 bases from J, with 11 bases between. The CDR3 is 12 residues long. Germline CDR1 SGHRS, CDR2 YFSETQ.

The rearrangement links TRBV20-1 to TRBJ2-7; the match to TRBD2 covers 8 bases. The CDR3 loop spans 14 amino acids. V lost 0 bases and J lost 4; bases outside the gene matches: 5. The germline CDR1 and CDR2 sequences are DFQATT and SNEGSKA (reference sequence). The CDR3 coding sequence is TGCAGTGCTAGAGATCCGGGACTAGGGTACGAGCAGTACTTC. Translating it yields CSARDPGLGYEQYF.

This clone is termed medium-sized. The V call is TRBV19, the J call TRBJ2-7, with D possibly matching TRBD2 (7 bases). The V gene lost 7 bases and the J gene lost 0 bases, with 16 bases spanning the gap. CDR1 and CDR2 from the germline V gene are LNHDA and SQIVND (reference sequence). The CDR3 extends over 15 amino acids. CDR3: CASTPGEGDSYEQYF. The CDR3 region has the DNA TGTGCCAGTACCCCAGGGGAGGGGGACTCCTACGAGCAGTACTTC.

In this sample, this clone turned up many times. The genes are TRBV15 and TRBJ1-3; D ambiguous. V lost 0 bases, J lost 3 bases, and 24 bases lay in between. CDR1 and CDR2 from the germline V gene are LNHNV and YYDKDF (reference sequence). The CDR3 loop spans 20 amino acids. CDR3 DNA sequence: TGTGCCACCAGCAGAGATAGCTTTGGGCTGGTGGTGGGGAATGGAAACACCATATATTTT. This sequence encodes CATSRDSFGLVVGNGNTIYF. The full variable domain, completed using reference TRBV15 and TRBJ1-3, is DAMVIQNPRYQVTQFGKPVTLSCSQTLNHNVMYWYQQKSSQAPKLLFHYYDKDFNNEADTPDNFQSRRPNTSFCFLDIRSPGLGDTAMYLCATSRDSFGLVVGNGNTIYFGEGSWLTVV.

The rearrangement links TRBV20-1 to TRBJ1-6, with TRBD1 identical over 7 bases. Losses at the gene ends were 2 bases for V and 0 bases for J; bases not matched to a gene: 4. The CDR3 has 16 residues. Germline values: CDR1 DFQATT, CDR2 SNEGSKA (reference sequence). The CDR3 coding sequence is TGCAGTGCTAGAAGACAGGGAAGCTCCTATAATTCACCCCTCCACTTT. Protein product: CSARRQGSSYNSPLHF.

A remark on this clone: A much more abundant neighbour one base away suggests this may be a read error. The V and J genes are TRBV18 and TRBJ1-5; D not certain. The CDR3 is made up of 13 amino acids. From germline, CDR1 is KGHSH and CDR2 LQKENI. V gave up 3 bases and J gave up 9 bases, with 12 bases separating them. CDR3: CASSPSGDLPQHF. The CDR3 DNA reads as TGTGCCAGCTCACCCTCAGGAGATCTGCCCCAGCATTTT. The full variable domain, with the rest looked up from reference TRBV18 and TRBJ1-5, is NAGVMQNPRHLVRRRGQEARLRCSPMKGHSHVYWYRQLPEEGLKFMVYLQKENIIDESGMPKERFSAEFPKEGPSILRIQQVVRGDSAAYFCASSPSGDLPQHFGDGTRLSIL.

This clone was seen many times. This chain joins TRBV29-1 and TRBJ2-5; TRBD2 matches at 9 bases. Germline CDR1 and CDR2: SQVTM and ANQGSEA. This CDR3 contains 15 residues. Trimming cost V 1 base and J 5 bases; bases outside gene matches: 8. The CDR3 DNA reads as TGCAGCGTTGAAGTTCGGTCTAGCGGGGCCGAGACCCAGTACTTC. Translating gives CSVEVRSSGAETQYF.

This clone turned up a few times. The chain uses TRBV6-1 and TRBJ1-6, with a possible D match to TRBD1 (5 bases). CDR1 is MNHNS and CDR2 is SASEGT in the germline V gene. The CDR3 is made up of 17 amino acids. Trimming cost V 6 bases and J 0 bases, with 15 bases left between them. The CDR3 region is CASRRTRESSYNSPLHF. CDR3 sequence (DNA): TGTGCCAGCAGACGCACCAGGGAGAGCTCCTATAATTCACCCCTCCACTTT.

A few counts support this clone. Given a much more abundant clone one base away, this may be a read error. The chain employs TRBV19 and TRBJ1-5; no firm D call. There are 15 residues in the CDR3. CDR1 and CDR2 from the germline V gene are LNHDA and SQIVND (reference sequence). The CDR3 spells CASDHRRYSNRPQHF. The CDR3 nucleotides are TGTGCCAGTGATCATAGACGATATAGCAATCGGCCCCAGCATTTT.

V usage is TRBV20-1 and J usage is TRBJ2-7, with TRBD2 identical over 16 bases. The V and J ends lost 4 bases and 5 bases, in that order; junction bases with no gene match: 11. Germline V gives CDR1 DFQATT, CDR2 SNEGSKA (reference sequence). The CDR3 loop spans 17 amino acids. The CDR3 DNA sequence: TGCAGTGCTACCAACGGGACTAGCGGGAGGGCCGTTAACGAGCAGTACTTC. Its translation is CSATNGTSGRAVNEQYF.

This clone was recorded many times. This chain connects TRBV27 to TRBJ1-6; D is possibly TRBD1 (5 bases). Trimming left V 6 bases short and J 6 bases short, with 12 bases between. The CDR3 runs to 14 residues. The germline V gene has CDR1 MNHEY and CDR2 SMNVEV (reference sequence). As DNA, the CDR3 is TGTGCCAGCAGGAAAGGGGACGGTAATTCACCCCTCCACTTT. This sequence encodes CASRKGDGNSPLHF.

Details on this clone: This is likely a read error, given that the CDR3 carries no conserved phenylalanine or tryptophan at its end. The DNA is left out, because the CDR3 cannot be placed on it with certainty; the CDR3 is given as TCRdb lists it. The chain recombines TRBV7-2 with TRBJ2-2; the D call in the table, TRBD1, was not verified against the DNA. The length of the CDR3 is 10 amino acids, counting both ends. Germline V CDR1 and CDR2: SGHTA, FQGNSA. The CDR3: CASSLARDRG.

This clone was detected many times. The rearrangement uses TRBV29-1 and TRBJ2-1; tentative D call: TRBD1 (8 bases). Germline lookup yields CDR1 SQVTM and CDR2 ANQGSEA. The V end lost 7 bases, the J end lost 6 bases, and 16 bases lay between the germline ends. The CDR3 extends over 13 amino acids. Here the CDR3 DNA reads TGCAGCGCTGACAGGGGCGGGGGCAATGAGCAGTTCTTC. Translation: CSADRGGGNEQFF.

J is TRBJ2-7 and V is TRBV6-1; D is ambiguous. The ends were cut back, 2 bases at V and 6 bases at J, with 11 bases in the middle. Germline assignment: CDR1 MNHNS and CDR2 SASEGT. CDR3 length: 13 residues. The CDR3: CASSESVGAEQYF. DNA of the CDR3: TGTGCCAGCAGTGAATCCGTGGGCGCCGAGCAGTACTTC.

There are many counts of this clone. The chain combines TRBV28 with TRBJ1-1; D unclear. The length of the CDR3 is 17 residues. CDR1 MDHEN and CDR2 SYDVKM come from the germline V gene. V was shortened by 2 bases and J by 0 bases, with 16 bases between the two germline ends. DNA of the CDR3: TGTGCCAGCAGTTTACTTAACCGTACCAGCATGAACACTGAAGCTTTCTTT. This sequence encodes CASSLLNRTSMNTEAFF. Using reference TRBV28 and TRBJ1-1 for the parts outside the CDR3, the full variable domain is DVKVTQSSRYLVKRTGEKVFLECVQDMDHENMFWYRQDPGLGLRLIYFSYDVKMKEKGDIPEGYSVSREKKERFSLILESASTNQTSMYLCASSLLNRTSMNTEAFFGQGTRLTVV.

At least ten counts were recorded for this clone. The chain uses TRBV25-1 and TRBJ2-3; D is unclear. The CDR3 runs 13 residues. Trimming left V 3 bases short and J 1 base short, with 5 bases between. Germline-derived CDR1 and CDR2 are MGHDK and SYGVNS. CDR3 in amino acids: CASSDGGTDTQYF. CDR3 DNA sequence: TGTGCCAGCAGTGACGGTGGCACAGATACGCAGTATTTT.